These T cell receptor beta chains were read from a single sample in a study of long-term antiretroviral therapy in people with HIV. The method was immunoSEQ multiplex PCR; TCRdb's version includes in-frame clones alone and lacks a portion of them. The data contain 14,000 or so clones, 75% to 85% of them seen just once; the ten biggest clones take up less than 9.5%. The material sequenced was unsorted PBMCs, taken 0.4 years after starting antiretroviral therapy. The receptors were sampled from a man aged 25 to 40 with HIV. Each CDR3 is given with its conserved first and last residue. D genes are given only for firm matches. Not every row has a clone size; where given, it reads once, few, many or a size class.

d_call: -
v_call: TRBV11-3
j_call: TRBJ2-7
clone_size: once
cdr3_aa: CASSLDTYEQYF
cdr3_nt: TGTGCCAGCAGCTTAGATACATACGAGCAGTACTTC

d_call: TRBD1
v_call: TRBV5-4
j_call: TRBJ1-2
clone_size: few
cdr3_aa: CASRPGTGDGYTF
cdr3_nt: TGTGCCAGCAGACCCGGGACAGGGGACGGCTACACCTTC

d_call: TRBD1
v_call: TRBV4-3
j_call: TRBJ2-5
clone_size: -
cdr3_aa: CASSQDNRGVTQYF
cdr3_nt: TGCGCCAGCAGCCAAGATAACAGGGGGGTGACCCAGTACTTC

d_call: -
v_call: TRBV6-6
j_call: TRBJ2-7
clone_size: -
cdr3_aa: CASLAVGTLAYEQYF
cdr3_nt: TGTGCCAGCCTAGCCGTTGGGACACTCGCCTACGAGCAGTACTTC

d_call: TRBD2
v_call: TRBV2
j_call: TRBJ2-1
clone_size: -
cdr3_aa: CASSDLRGGYNEQFF
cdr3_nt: TGTGCCAGCAGTGATTTGCGGGGGGGCTACAATGAGCAGTTCTTC

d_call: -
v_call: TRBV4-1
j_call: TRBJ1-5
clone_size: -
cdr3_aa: CASSPGRQTNQPQHF
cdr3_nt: TGCGCCAGCAGCCCGGGTAGACAGACCAATCAGCCCCAGCATTTT

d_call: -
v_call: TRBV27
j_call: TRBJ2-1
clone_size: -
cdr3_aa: CASSPLAGEQFF
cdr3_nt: TGTGCCAGCAGTCCCCTCGCTGGTGAGCAGTTCTTC

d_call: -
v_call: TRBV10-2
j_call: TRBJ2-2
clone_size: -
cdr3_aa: CASGGVSFTGELFF
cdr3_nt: TGCGCCAGCGGGGGAGTTTCTTTCACCGGGGAGCTGTTTTTT

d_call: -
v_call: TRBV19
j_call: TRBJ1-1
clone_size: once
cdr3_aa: CASSTGTDTEAFF
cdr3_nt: TGTGCCAGTAGTACCGGGACGGACACTGAAGCTTTCTTT

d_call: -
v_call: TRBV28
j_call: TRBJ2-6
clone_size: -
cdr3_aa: CASSSLTGYSGANVLTF
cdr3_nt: TGTGCCAGCAGTTCCCTTACAGGGTACTCTGGGGCCAACGTCCTGACTTTC

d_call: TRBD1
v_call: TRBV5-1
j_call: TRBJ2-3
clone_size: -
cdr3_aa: CASSFTGGDTQYF
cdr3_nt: TGCGCCAGCAGCTTTACAGGGGGCGATACGCAGTATTTT

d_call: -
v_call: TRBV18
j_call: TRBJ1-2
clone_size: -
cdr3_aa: CASSREQDYGYTF
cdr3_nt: TGTGCCAGCTCAAGGGAACAGGACTATGGCTACACCTTC

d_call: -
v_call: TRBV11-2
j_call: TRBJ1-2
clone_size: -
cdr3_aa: CASSLETVRGTF
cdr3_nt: TGTGCCAGCAGCTTAGAAACGGTACGGGGCACCTTC

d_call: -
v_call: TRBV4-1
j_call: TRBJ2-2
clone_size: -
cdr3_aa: CASSQEGFSGNTGELFF
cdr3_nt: TGCGCCAGCAGCCAGGAAGGGTTCTCAGGGAACACCGGGGAGCTGTTTTTT

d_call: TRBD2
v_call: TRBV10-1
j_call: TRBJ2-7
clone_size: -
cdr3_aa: CASSESTGGWEQYF
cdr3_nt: TGCGCCAGCAGTGAGTCAACGGGGGGTTGGGAGCAGTACTTC

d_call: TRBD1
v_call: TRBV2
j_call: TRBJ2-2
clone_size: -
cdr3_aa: CASSAGTGARSGELFF
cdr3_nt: TGTGCCAGCAGTGCCGGGACAGGGGCCAGGTCCGGGGAGCTGTTTTTT

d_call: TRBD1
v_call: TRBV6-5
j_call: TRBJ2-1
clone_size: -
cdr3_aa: CASTRTGGEQFF
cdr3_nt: TGTGCCAGCACTAGGACAGGGGGTGAGCAGTTCTTC

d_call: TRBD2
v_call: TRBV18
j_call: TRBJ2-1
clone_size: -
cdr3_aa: CASSHGGDYNEQFF
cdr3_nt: TGTGCCAGCTCCCACGGGGGGGACTACAATGAGCAGTTCTTC

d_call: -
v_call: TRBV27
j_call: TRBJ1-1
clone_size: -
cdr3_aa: CASSLAEGTEAFF
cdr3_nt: TGTGCCAGCAGTTTGGCAGAAGGAACTGAAGCTTTCTTT

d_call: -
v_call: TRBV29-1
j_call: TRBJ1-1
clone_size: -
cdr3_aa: CSVGGRMNTEAFF
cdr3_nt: TGCAGCGTTGGTGGCAGGATGAACACTGAAGCTTTCTTT

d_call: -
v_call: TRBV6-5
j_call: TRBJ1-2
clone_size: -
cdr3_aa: CASSQSPGRVYGYTF
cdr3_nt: TGTGCCAGCAGTCAAAGTCCGGGGCGAGTATATGGCTACACCTTC

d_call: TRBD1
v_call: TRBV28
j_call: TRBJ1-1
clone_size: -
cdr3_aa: CASSPWTGMNTEAFF
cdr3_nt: TGTGCCAGCAGTCCCTGGACAGGAATGAACACTGAAGCTTTCTTT

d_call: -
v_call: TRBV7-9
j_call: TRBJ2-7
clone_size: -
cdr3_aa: CASSLYWGTTDSSSYEQYF
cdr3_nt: TGTGCCAGCAGCTTATATTGGGGAACGACAGATTCAAGCTCCTACGAGCAGTACTTC

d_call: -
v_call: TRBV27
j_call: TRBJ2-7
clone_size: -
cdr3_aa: CASSLMKNYEQYF
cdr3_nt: TGTGCCAGCAGTTTAATGAAGAACTACGAGCAGTACTTC

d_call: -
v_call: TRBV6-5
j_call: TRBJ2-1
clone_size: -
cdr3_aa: CASSYSPGAYNEQFF
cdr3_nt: TGTGCCAGCAGTTACTCGCCGGGGGCCTACAATGAGCAGTTCTTC

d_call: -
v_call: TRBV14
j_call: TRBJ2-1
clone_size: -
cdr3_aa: CASSQEAQEQFF
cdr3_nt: TGTGCCAGCAGCCAAGAGGCACAGGAGCAGTTCTTC

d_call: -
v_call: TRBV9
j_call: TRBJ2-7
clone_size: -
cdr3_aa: CASSVDDSYEQYF
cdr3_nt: TGTGCCAGCAGCGTAGACGACTCCTACGAGCAGTACTTC

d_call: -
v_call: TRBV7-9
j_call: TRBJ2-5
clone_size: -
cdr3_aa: CASSSATGILGRETQYF
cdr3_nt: TGTGCCAGCAGCTCAGCTACAGGTATCCTAGGGAGGGAGACCCAGTACTTC

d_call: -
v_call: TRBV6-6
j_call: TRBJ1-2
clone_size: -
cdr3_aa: CASGPPGQGDYGYTF
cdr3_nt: TGTGCCAGCGGGCCCCCTGGGCAGGGTGACTATGGCTACACCTTC

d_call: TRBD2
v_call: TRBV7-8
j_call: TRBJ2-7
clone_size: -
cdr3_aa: CASSYSGVSDEQYF
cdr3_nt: TGTGCCAGCAGCTATAGCGGGGTGTCGGACGAGCAGTACTTC

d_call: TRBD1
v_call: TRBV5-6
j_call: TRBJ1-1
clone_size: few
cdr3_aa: CASSFVGGKVNTEAFF
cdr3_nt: TGTGCCAGCAGCTTCGTAGGGGGCAAGGTTAACACTGAAGCTTTCTTT

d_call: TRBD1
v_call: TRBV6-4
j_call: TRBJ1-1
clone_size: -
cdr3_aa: CASSDSDRASEAFF
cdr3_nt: TGTGCCAGCAGTGACTCGGACAGGGCCTCTGAAGCTTTCTTT

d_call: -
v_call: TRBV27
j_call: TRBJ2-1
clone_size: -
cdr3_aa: CASSFTGGPYNEQFF
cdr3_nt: TGTGCCAGCAGCTTCACAGGAGGGCCCTACAATGAGCAGTTCTTC